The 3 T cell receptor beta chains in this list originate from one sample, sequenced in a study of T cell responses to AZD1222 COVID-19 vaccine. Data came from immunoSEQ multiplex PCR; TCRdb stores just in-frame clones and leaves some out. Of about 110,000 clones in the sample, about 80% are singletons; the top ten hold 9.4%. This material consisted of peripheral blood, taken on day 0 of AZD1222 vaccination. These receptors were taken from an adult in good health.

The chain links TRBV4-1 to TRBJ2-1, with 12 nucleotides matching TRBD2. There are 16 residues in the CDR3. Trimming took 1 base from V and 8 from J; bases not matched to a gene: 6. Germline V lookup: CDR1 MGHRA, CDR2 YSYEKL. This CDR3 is CASSQGATSGSYEQFF. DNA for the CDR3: TGCGCCAGCAGCCAAGGGGCGACTAGCGGGAGTTATGAGCAGTTCTTC.

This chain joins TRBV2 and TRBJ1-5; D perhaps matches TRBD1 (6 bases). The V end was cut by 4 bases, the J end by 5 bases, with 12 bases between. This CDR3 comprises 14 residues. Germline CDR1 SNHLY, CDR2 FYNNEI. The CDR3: CASSAGTKDQPQHF. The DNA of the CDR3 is TGTGCCAGCAGTGCCGGGACAAAGGATCAGCCCCAGCATTTT.

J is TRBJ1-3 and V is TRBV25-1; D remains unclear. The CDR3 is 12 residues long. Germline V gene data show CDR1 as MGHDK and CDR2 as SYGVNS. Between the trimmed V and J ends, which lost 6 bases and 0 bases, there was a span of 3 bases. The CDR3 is CASRNSGNTIYF. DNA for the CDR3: TGTGCCAGCAGAAACTCTGGAAACACCATATATTTT.